The 5 T cell receptor beta chains listed next were all sequenced from one sample in a study of T cell repertoires in cytomegalovirus infection. TCRdb recomputed calls from the reads with MiXCR, one row per CDR3 protein. Among a few hundred thousand distinct CDR3 sequences, more than 8% were seen once, and the ten largest hold about 4.5%. What was sequenced was PBMCs. The receptors here all came from a human donor in good health (CMV status not recorded). Some clones in this sample may be carry-over from other donors' samples.

This clonotype was counted once. The gene calls are TRBV30 and TRBJ2-1, with 7 bases that match TRBD1. Germline trimming cut 5 bases from V and 0 bases from J; bases unmatched to any gene: 1. The CDR3 is 13 residues long. Germline V lookup: CDR1 GTSNPN, CDR2 SVGIG (reference sequence). The CDR3 sequence is CAWAGGSYNEQFF. CDR3 bases: TGTGCCTGGGCAGGGGGCTCCTACAATGAGCAGTTCTTC.

This clonotype was seen at least ten times. The genes are TRBV7-9 and TRBJ2-1; 9 bases fit TRBD1. This CDR3 spans 15 amino acids. The junction had 13 bases not matched to a gene; V was cut back by 4 bases and J by 12 bases. From germline, CDR1 is SEHNR and CDR2 FQNEAQ (reference sequence). The CDR3 DNA is TGTGCCAGCAGCTCCTTTACCGGGACAGGGCATTTGCAGTTCTTC. Residues: CASSSFTGTGHLQFF.

This clonotype showed up just a few times. The J gene is TRBJ2-2, the V gene TRBV12-3 or TRBV12-4; D is uncertain. V dropped 4 bases and J dropped 6 bases, with 24 bases sitting between them. The CDR3 has 18 residues. This CDR3 reads CASSSTGQSVNRAGELFF. The CDR3 DNA is TGTGCCAGCAGTTCCACCGGGCAGTCCGTGAATAGGGCCGGGGAGCTGTTTTTT.

As for this clonotype: The junction does not match germline at one end; this may be a read error. This chain joins TRBV2 and TRBJ1-2; no clear D gene. The CDR3 extends over 12 amino acids. Germline V CDR1 and CDR2: SNHLY, FYNNEI. CDR3 amino acids: CASRADTSLYPF. The CDR3 DNA is TGTGCCAGCAGGGCCGACACTTCCCTTTACCCATTC. The complete variable domain, with remaining parts taken from reference TRBV2 and TRBJ1-2, reads EPEVTQTPSHQVTQMGQEVILRCVPISNHLYFYWYRQILGQKVEFLVSFYNNEISEKSEIFDDQFSVERPDGSNFTLKIRSTKLEDSAMYFCASRADTSLYPFGSGTRLTVV.

This clonotype was recorded at least ten times. The chain couples TRBV6-2 or TRBV6-3 to TRBJ2-7; 10 bases match TRBD2. J was trimmed by 4 bases and V by 8 bases; bases with no gene match: 8. The germline V gene has CDR1 MNHEY and CDR2 SVGEGT. The CDR3 sequence is 14 residues long. As DNA, the CDR3 is TGTGCCAGCGGAAGGCTAGCGGGAGCATACGAGCAGTACTTC. It yields the protein CASGRLAGAYEQYF.